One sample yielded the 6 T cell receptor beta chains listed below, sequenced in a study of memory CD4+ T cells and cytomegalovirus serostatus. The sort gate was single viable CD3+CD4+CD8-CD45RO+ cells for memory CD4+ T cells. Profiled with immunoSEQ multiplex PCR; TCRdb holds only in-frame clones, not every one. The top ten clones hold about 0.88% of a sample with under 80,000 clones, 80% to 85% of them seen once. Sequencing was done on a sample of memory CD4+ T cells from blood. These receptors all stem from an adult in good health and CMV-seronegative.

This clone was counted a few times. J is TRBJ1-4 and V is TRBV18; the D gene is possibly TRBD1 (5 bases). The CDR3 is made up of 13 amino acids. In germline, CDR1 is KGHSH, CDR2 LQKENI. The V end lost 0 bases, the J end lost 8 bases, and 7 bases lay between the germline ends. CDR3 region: CASSPPGLEKLFF. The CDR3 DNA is TGTGCCAGCTCACCACCGGGGCTGGAAAAACTGTTTTTT.

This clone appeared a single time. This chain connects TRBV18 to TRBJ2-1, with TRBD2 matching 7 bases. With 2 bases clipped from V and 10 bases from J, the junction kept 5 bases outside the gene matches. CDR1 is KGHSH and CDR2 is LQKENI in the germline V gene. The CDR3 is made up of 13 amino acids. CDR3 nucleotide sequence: TGTGCCAGCTCACCAACTAGCGTGGCGGAGCAGTTCTTC. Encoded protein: CASSPTSVAEQFF.

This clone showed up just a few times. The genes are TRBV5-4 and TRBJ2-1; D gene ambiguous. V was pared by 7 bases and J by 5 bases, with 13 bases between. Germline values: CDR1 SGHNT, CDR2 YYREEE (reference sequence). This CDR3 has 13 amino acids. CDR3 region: CASGSVANNEQFF. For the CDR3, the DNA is TGTGCCAGCGGATCGGTCGCAAACAATGAGCAGTTCTTC.

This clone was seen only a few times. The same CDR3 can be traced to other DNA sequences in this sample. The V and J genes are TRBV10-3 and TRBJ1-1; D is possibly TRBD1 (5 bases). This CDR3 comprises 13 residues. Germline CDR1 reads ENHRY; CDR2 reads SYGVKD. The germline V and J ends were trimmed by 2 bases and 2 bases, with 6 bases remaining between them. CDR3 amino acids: CAISETGNTEAFF. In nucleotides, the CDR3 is TGTGCCATCAGTGAGACAGGTAACACTGAAGCTTTCTTT.

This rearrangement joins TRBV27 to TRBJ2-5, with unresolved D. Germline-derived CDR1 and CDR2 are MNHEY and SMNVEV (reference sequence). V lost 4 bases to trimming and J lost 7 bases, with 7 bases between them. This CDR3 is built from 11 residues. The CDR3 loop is CASSSTGTQYF. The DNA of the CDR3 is TGTGCCAGCAGTTCCACCGGGACCCAGTACTTC.

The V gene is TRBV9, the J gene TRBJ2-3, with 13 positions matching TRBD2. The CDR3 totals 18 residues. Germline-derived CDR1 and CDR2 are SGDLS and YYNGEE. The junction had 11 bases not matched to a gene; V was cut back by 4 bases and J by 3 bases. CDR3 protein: CASSPLGGLAGATDTQYF. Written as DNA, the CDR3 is TGTGCCAGCAGCCCTCTGGGAGGACTAGCGGGAGCGACAGATACGCAGTATTTT.